Listed below are T cell receptor beta chains from one sample, sequenced in a study of blood T cell repertoires in COVID-19. TCRdb's copy holds only in-frame clones and misses some; the assay was immunoSEQ multiplex PCR. This table has approximately 200,000 clones, about four fifths appearing once. The sequenced sample consisted of peripheral blood. The source of these receptors is a woman aged 55-69 years with acute or convalescent COVID-19. Each CDR3 is given with its conserved first and last residue. A D gene is named only where the DNA matches it firmly. The size entry is marked missing in some rows and otherwise reads once, few, many or a size class.

TRBJ1-2,many,TRBV27,TRBD1,TGTGCCAGCAGTTTAATTTCCGAAGGGGGCGCGAGGGCCGCCTATGGCTACACCTTC,CASSLISEGGARAAYGYTF
TRBJ2-5,.,TRBV7-2,TRBD2,TGTGCCAGCAGCCCCGGGACTAGCGGGGGGATCCAAGAGACCCAGTACTTC,CASSPGTSGGIQETQYF
TRBJ2-6,.,TRBV5-1,TRBD2,TGCGCCAGCAGCGAAACGACTAGCGGCCTTTCTGGGGCCAACGTCCTGACTTTC,CASSETTSGLSGANVLTF
TRBJ2-5,.,TRBV28,.,TGTGCCAGCAATGAAGGGGGATTAGTTGTGGAGACCCAGTACTTC,CASNEGGLVVETQYF
TRBJ2-1,.,TRBV5-6,.,TGTGCCAGCACCATGTCTGGGGGGAGCTCCTACAATGAGCAGTTCTTC,CASTMSGGSSYNEQFF
TRBJ2-7,.,TRBV18,TRBD1,TGTGCCAGCTCACGAGGACAGGGGATCGACGAGCAGTACTTC,CASSRGQGIDEQYF
TRBJ1-5,.,TRBV6-1,.,TGTGCCAGCAGTGAGGGGGCTTCAAGTCAGCCCCAGCATTTT,CASSEGASSQPQHF
TRBJ2-1,.,TRBV24-1,TRBD2,TGTGCCACCAGTGATAAAAGCGGGGGAGTCCTCGGTGAGCAGTTCTTC,CATSDKSGGVLGEQFF
TRBJ1-1,.,TRBV5-1,TRBD1,TGCGCCAGCAGCCCTGGACAGGGTGTGGACTGGACTGAAGCTTTCTTT,CASSPGQGVDWTEAFF
TRBJ1-2,.,TRBV18,TRBD1,TGTGCCAGCTCACCCAAGGCTAATTCCGGACAGGGACCCTATGGCTACACCTTC,CASSPKANSGQGPYGYTF
TRBJ1-2,.,TRBV7-9,TRBD1,TGTGCCAGCAGCTTAGCCACAGGGGGAGTTGGCTACACCTTC,CASSLATGGVGYTF
TRBJ1-5,.,TRBV12-3/TRBV12-4,.,TGTGCCAGCAGTTTGACAGTGAATCAGCCCCAGCATTTT,CASSLTVNQPQHF
TRBJ1-5,.,TRBV28,.,TGTGCCAGCAGTTTATACCCTTCGGGGGTAACGCCCCAGCATTTT,CASSLYPSGVTPQHF
TRBJ1-4,.,TRBV27,TRBD1,TGTGCCAGCAGTTTAACAGGGGAAGATGAAAAACTGTTTTTT,CASSLTGEDEKLFF
TRBJ2-5,.,TRBV18,.,TGTGCCAGCTCACAACAGGGAATTCGAGAGACCCAGTACTTC,CASSQQGIRETQYF
TRBJ1-4,once,TRBV5-1,.,TGCGCCAGCAGCTCAACAGCAACTAATGAAAAACTGTTTTTT,CASSSTATNEKLFF
TRBJ1-2,few,TRBV7-2,TRBD1,TGTGCCAGCAGCCAAGACAGGGTTCAAGGCTACACCTTC,CASSQDRVQGYTF
TRBJ1-2,.,TRBV2,.,TGTGCCAGCAGTGAGGTAGTCTATGGCTACACCTTC,CASSEVVYGYTF
TRBJ1-1,.,TRBV11-2,.,TGTGCCAGCAGCTTAGAATTGGGGAGGGCTTTCTTT,CASSLELGRAFF
TRBJ2-1,.,TRBV4-1,.,TGCGCCAGCAGCTCAAACAGGTACAATGAGCAGTTCTTC,CASSSNRYNEQFF
TRBJ1-1,few,TRBV3-1/TRBV3-2,TRBD1,TGTGCCAGCAGCACCGGGACAGGGGTTTTCCTCACTGAAGCTTTCTTT,CASSTGTGVFLTEAFF
TRBJ1-2,.,TRBV28,TRBD1,TGTGCCAGCACCCACGACAGGGGAAGAATCTATGGCTACACCTTC,CASTHDRGRIYGYTF
TRBJ2-2,.,TRBV2,TRBD1,TGTGCCAGCAGGGGACAGGGGGACACCGGGGAGCTGTTTTTT,CASRGQGDTGELFF
TRBJ2-3,.,TRBV5-1,.,TGCGCCAGCAGCCTTACAGATACGCAGTATTTT,CASSLTDTQYF
TRBJ2-2,few,TRBV9,TRBD2,TGTGCCAGCACCTGGGGAGCGGGGGGTTCGAACACCGGGGAGCTGTTTTTT,CASTWGAGGSNTGELFF
TRBJ2-1,.,TRBV2,.,TGTGCCAGCAGTGAAAGACATCCGGGGTCTGAGCAGTTCTTC,CASSERHPGSEQFF
TRBJ1-5,once,TRBV27,TRBD1,TGTGCCAGCAGTCTCCGGACAGGGGGCAATCAGCCCCAGCATTTT,CASSLRTGGNQPQHF
TRBJ1-1,.,TRBV5-1,.,TGCGCCAGCAGTCCGGACAGCTCGGCCGGTGAAGCTTTCTTT,CASSPDSSAGEAFF
TRBJ2-3,.,TRBV7-9,.,TGTGCCAGCAGCTTACTGGCGGGTCTCACAGATACGCAGTATTTT,CASSLLAGLTDTQYF
TRBJ1-1,few,TRBV7-9,.,TGTGCCAGCTCCGGGTTAGGCACTGAAGCTTTCTTT,CASSGLGTEAFF
TRBJ2-2,many,TRBV7-3,.,TGTGCCAGCAGCTTGTCCTGGGGCGGCGGGGAGCTGTTTTTT,CASSLSWGGGELFF
TRBJ1-1,.,TRBV19,.,TGTGCCAGTAGTATTACGGGAACGGGAAACACTGAAGCTTTCTTT,CASSITGTGNTEAFF
TRBJ2-1,.,TRBV28,TRBD2,TGTGCCAGCAGTTCCGGGGGGACCTACAATGAGCAGTTCTTC,CASSSGGTYNEQFF
TRBJ1-6,few,TRBV5-6,.,TGTGCCAGCAGCTTGGCGAGCTCCTATAATTCACCCCTCCACTTT,CASSLASSYNSPLHF
TRBJ1-1,.,TRBV12-3/TRBV12-4,.,TGTGCCAGCAGTTTAGGAAGACAAACTGAAGCTTTCTTT,CASSLGRQTEAFF